This section outlines one T cell receptor beta chain sequence together with its context. Its antigen is as yet unknown. This CDR3 has 14 residues. Germline values: CDR1 GTSNPN, CDR2 SVGIG (reference sequence). The germline V and J ends were trimmed by 3 bases and 1 base, with 13 bases remaining between them. TCRdb keeps only in-frame clones here, not all; method: immunoSEQ multiplex PCR. The sample has over a million clones, more than 95% seen once; the top ten hold approximately 1%. Only Caucasian adults living in Nashville, Tennessee made up the donor group. The source of the sample is a study of shared clonotypes between healthy human individuals. The overall study: Plates per donor: three CD4 naive, three CD4 memory, two CD8 naive, one CD8 memory. Findings and caveats of the study: Naive CD4 clonotypes were shared across several donors at around 5%.

The receptor was isolated from a young man in good health. This chain joins TRBV30 and TRBJ2-7; tentatively, D is TRBD1 or TRBD2 (5 bases each). The source material was naive CD4+ T cells sorted from blood. The subset was: CD45RA+ positively selected. The chain's CDR3 is CAWRRDLSSYEQYF. CDR3 nucleotides: TGTGCCTGGAGAAGGGACCTGTCGTCCTACGAGCAGTACTTC.